This T cell receptor beta chain was documented in a study of blood T cell repertoires in COVID-19. In its sample, this clone was seen once. Here immunoSEQ multiplex PCR was the method, and the copy in TCRdb shows in-frame clones only, minus some. The sample lists roughly 430,000 clones; roughly 90% were seen once. V was cut by 5 bases and J by 6 bases, with 13 bases left in between. From germline, CDR1 is SGHAT and CDR2 FQNNGV. The CDR3 has 14 residues. The receptor comes from a woman aged 40-49 years with acute COVID-19. The sample taken for sequencing was PBMCs or T cells enriched from blood (not recorded which). V is TRBV11-2 and J is TRBJ2-2; D unclear. CDR3 sequence (DNA): TGTGCCAGCAGCCGAGGTGGTGATCCCGGGGAGCTGTTTTTT. Translation: CASSRGGDPGELFF.